The T cell receptor (beta chain) described here comes from a study of blood T cell repertoires in COVID-19. In the original processing: Nucleated cell number was recorded as an estimate derived from reference gene primer amplification. The method was immunoSEQ multiplex PCR; TCRdb's version includes in-frame clones alone and lacks a portion of them. The DNA was the basis for D and trimming; V, J and clone size are from that table. The sample consists of hundreds of thousands of clones, roughly 80% of them appearing once. The receptor was derived from a woman aged 80 or over with acute or convalescent COVID-19. Sequencing was done on a sample of peripheral blood.

The CDR3 DNA reads TGCGCCAGCAGCCCCTTGTTAAATGAGCAGTTCTTC. It encodes CASSPLLNEQFF. This chain links TRBV5-1 with TRBJ2-1; D remains ambiguous. CDR1 is SGHRS and CDR2 is YFSETQ in the germline V gene. The CDR3 is 12 amino acids. Trimming stripped 4 bases from V and 7 bases from J, with 9 bases between.